This T cell receptor beta chain was profiled in a study of identical twins. The study, taken as a whole, reports: Twin sharing of out-of-frame TCR alpha was underestimated by models in monozygotic pairs. Weaker excess twin sharing was observed in beta out-of-frame sequences.

The V gene's germline CDR1 is SNHLY and CDR2 FYNNEI. The CDR3 is 12 residues long. V lost 8 bases and J 0 bases, leaving 8 bases between the germline ends. This clonotype was recorded many times. Its specificity is not known. A single record per CDR3 protein comes from TCRdb applying MiXCR to the 5' RACE reads. Found here are roughly 240,000 distinct CDR3 sequences, approximately 7.3% of them singletons; the top ten hold under 6%. The sample was also linked to a second study, of yellow fever vaccine responses in identical twins.

The sequence derives from a young woman in good health. The sample consisted of CD8+ T cells sorted from blood. The V call is TRBV2, the J call TRBJ2-7; D is perhaps TRBD1 (5 bases). CDR3 amino acids: CASGDSSYEQYF. Written as DNA, the CDR3 is TGTGCCAGCGGAGACAGCTCCTACGAGCAGTACTTC.